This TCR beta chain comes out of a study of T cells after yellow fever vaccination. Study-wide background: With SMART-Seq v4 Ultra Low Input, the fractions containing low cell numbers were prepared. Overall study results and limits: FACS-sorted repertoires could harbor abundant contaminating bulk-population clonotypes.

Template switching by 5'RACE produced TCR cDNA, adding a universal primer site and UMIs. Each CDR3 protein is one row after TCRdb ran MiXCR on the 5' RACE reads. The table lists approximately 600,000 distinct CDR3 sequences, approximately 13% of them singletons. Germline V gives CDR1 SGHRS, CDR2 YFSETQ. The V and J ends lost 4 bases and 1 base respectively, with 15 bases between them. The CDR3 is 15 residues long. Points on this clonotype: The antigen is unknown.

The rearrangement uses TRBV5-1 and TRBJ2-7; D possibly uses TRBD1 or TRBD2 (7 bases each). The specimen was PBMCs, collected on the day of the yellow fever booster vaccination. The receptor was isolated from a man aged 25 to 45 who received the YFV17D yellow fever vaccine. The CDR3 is CASSTWGGQSYEQYF. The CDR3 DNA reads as TGCGCCAGCAGCACGTGGGGGGGACAGTCCTACGAGCAGTACTTC. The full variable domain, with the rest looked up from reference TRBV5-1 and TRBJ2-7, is KAGVTQTPRYLIKTRGQQVTLSCSPISGHRSVSWYQQTPGQGLQFLFEYFSETQRNKGNFPGRFSGRQFSNSRSEMNVSTLELGDSALYLCASSTWGGQSYEQYFGPGTRLTVT.